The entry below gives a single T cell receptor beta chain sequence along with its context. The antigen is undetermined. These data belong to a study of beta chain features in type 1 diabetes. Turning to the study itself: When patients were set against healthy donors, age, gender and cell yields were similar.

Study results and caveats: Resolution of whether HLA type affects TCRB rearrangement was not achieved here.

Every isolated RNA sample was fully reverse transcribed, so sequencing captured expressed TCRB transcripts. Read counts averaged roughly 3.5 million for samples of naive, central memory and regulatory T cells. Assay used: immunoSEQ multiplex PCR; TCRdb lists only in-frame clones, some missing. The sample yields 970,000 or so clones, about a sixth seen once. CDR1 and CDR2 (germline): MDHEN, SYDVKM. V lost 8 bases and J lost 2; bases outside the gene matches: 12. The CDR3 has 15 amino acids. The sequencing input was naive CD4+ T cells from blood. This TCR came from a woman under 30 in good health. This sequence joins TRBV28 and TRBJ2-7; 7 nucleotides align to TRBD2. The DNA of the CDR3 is TGTGCCAGCGAGACCCAGGCTAGCGGAACCTACGAGCAGTACTTC. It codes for CASETQASGTYEQYF.